The clone carrying this T cell receptor beta chain was detected only a few times. TCRdb's table, derived via immunoSEQ multiplex PCR, lists solely in-frame clones and lacks some. The sample records approximately 75,000 clones, over 75% being singletons. This sample stems from a study of blood T cell repertoires in COVID-19. Study-wide background: Acute and convalescent COVID-19 samples came from the United States, Italy and Spain. PBMCs, B-cell-depleted T cells, or T cells were the source of the cDNA or gDNA that made up the material.

Between the trimmed V and J ends, which lost 3 bases and 8 bases, there was a span of 8 bases. The germline CDR1 and CDR2 sequences are WNHNN and SYGVQD (reference sequence). The CDR3 is 13 residues long. The sequenced sample was peripheral blood. V gene TRBV10-1 combines with J gene TRBJ1-6; D is possibly TRBD1 (5 bases). This receptor was obtained from a man aged 45-65 years with acute or convalescent COVID-19. In nucleotides, the CDR3 is TGCGCCAGCAGTGACGGGGGTTATTCACCCCTCCACTTT. It encodes CASSDGGYSPLHF.